Below are 13 T cell receptor beta chains sequenced from a single sample in a study of OX40 agonist ivuxolimab in advanced cancers. The assay was immunoSEQ multiplex PCR, and TCRdb's table has in-frame clones only and misses some. Of 30,000 to 40,000 clones detected, approximately 89% appear once; the ten largest clones hold 9.1%. Source: CD4+ or CD8+ T cells sorted from blood, taken in a trial of the OX40 agonist ivuxolimab. The receptors stem from an adult with an advanced solid tumor such as melanoma, head and neck, liver or kidney cancer.

CDR3 region: CASSYSHTGELFF. Written as DNA, the CDR3 is TGTGCCAGCAGTTACTCGCACACCGGGGAGCTGTTTTTT. The chain links TRBV6-5 to TRBJ2-2, with D hard to call. This CDR3 has 13 residues. Trimming took 0 bases from V and 3 from J, leaving 2 bases between them. CDR1 and CDR2 (germline): MNHEY, SVGAGI.

CDR3 bases: TGTGCCAGCAGCGTAGGGGACTCTGGAAACACCATATATTTT. Its translation: CASSVGDSGNTIYF. The gene calls are TRBV9 and TRBJ1-3; D unresolved. This CDR3 comprises 14 residues. V lost 0 bases, J lost 0 bases, and 4 bases lay in between. The germline V gene has CDR1 SGDLS and CDR2 YYNGEE.

The rearrangement joins TRBV6-5 to TRBJ2-6, with D possibly being TRBD1 (5 bases). From germline, CDR1 is MNHEY and CDR2 SVGAGI. Trimming cost V 7 bases and J 2 bases, with 12 bases left between them. The CDR3 runs to 15 residues. In DNA form, the CDR3 reads TGTGCCAGCAAAATCCAGGGTGCTGGGGCCAACGTCCTGACTTTC. It codes for CASKIQGAGANVLTF.

The CDR3 nucleotides are TGCGCCAGGGGACAGCGATCGACAGGCAATCAGCCCCAGCATTTT. The encoded protein is CARGQRSTGNQPQHF. This rearrangement joins TRBV5-1 to TRBJ1-5; 7 bases match TRBD1. Germline V lookup: CDR1 SGHRS, CDR2 YFSETQ. The CDR3 spans 15 residues. V gave up 8 bases and J gave up 2 bases; unmatched junction bases: 10.

The rearrangement joins TRBV2 to TRBJ1-1; no clear D. Trimming left V 1 base short and J 7 bases short, with 7 bases between. Germline loops: CDR1 SNHLY, CDR2 FYNNEI. The CDR3 has 12 residues. The CDR3 DNA sequence: TGTGCCAGCAGTGAAGTGGCGAGTGAAGCTTTCTTT. Translation gives CASSEVASEAFF.

This clone was picked up a small number of times. The rearrangement links TRBV30 to TRBJ2-3, with D possibly TRBD2 on 6 matching bases. V was shortened by 4 bases and J by 7 bases, with 18 bases between the two germline ends. The CDR3 extends over 14 amino acids. In germline, CDR1 is GTSNPN, CDR2 SVGIG (reference sequence). The DNA of the CDR3 is TGTGCCTGGAAGCTGGCGGGACTGGTACATACGCAGTATTTT. This translates into CAWKLAGLVHTQYF. Variable domain in full (rest from reference TRBV30 and TRBJ2-3): SQTIHQWPATLVQPVGSPLSLECTVEGTSNPNLYWYRQAAGRGLQLLFYSVGIGQISSEVPQNLSASRPQDRQFILSSKKLLLSDSGFYLCAWKLAGLVHTQYFGPGTRLTVL.

CDR3 nucleotide sequence: TGTGCCAGCACCCCACTCGGCAGTCTAGACACTGAAGCTTTCTTT. Protein: CASTPLGSLDTEAFF. This chain links TRBV28 with TRBJ1-1; no reliable D call. In germline, CDR1 is MDHEN, CDR2 SYDVKM. The CDR3 covers 15 residues. V was cut by 7 bases and J by 3 bases, with 18 bases left in between. The full variable domain, in which reference TRBV28 and TRBJ1-1 provide the parts outside the CDR3, is DVKVTQSSRYLVKRTGEKVFLECVQDMDHENMFWYRQDPGLGLRLIYFSYDVKMKEKGDIPEGYSVSREKKERFSLILESASTNQTSMYLCASTPLGSLDTEAFFGQGTRLTVV.

This chain uses TRBV11-2 with TRBJ2-7, with 8 nucleotides matching TRBD1. The junction had 6 bases not matched to a gene; V was cut back by 0 bases and J by 2 bases. CDR3 length equals 16 residues. The V gene's germline CDR1 is SGHAT and CDR2 FQNNGV. CDR3 loop: CASSLDRGTGAYEQYF. The CDR3 DNA reads TGTGCCAGCAGCTTAGATCGGGGGACAGGAGCCTACGAGCAGTACTTC.

A single count supports this clone. The chain recombines TRBV30 with TRBJ1-2, with TRBD1 identical over 7 bases. CDR1 is GTSNPN, CDR2 SVGIG, per germline (reference sequence). The V and J ends lost 8 bases and 1 base, in that order; junction bases with no gene match: 4. The CDR3 runs to 12 residues. The CDR3 loop reads CAGYRGNYGYTF. The CDR3 nucleotides read TGTGCCGGATACAGGGGTAACTATGGCTACACCTTC.

This sequence joins TRBV28 and TRBJ2-5, with 9 bases that match TRBD1. The V gene's germline CDR1 is MDHEN and CDR2 SYDVKM. V lost 7 bases and J lost 4; bases outside the gene matches: 13. This CDR3 region has 16 residues. The CDR3 region is CASNTAGQGHIETQYF. Written as DNA, the CDR3 is TGTGCCAGCAACACCGCCGGACAGGGGCACATAGAGACCCAGTACTTC. Using reference TRBV28 and TRBJ2-5 for the parts outside the CDR3, the full variable domain is DVKVTQSSRYLVKRTGEKVFLECVQDMDHENMFWYRQDPGLGLRLIYFSYDVKMKEKGDIPEGYSVSREKKERFSLILESASTNQTSMYLCASNTAGQGHIETQYFGPGTRLLVL.

The gene calls are TRBV6-5 and TRBJ1-6, with D unresolved. Germline values: CDR1 MNHEY, CDR2 SVGAGI. V was cut by 6 bases and J by 2 bases, with 8 bases left in between. The CDR3 covers 14 residues. In DNA form, the CDR3 reads TGTGCCAGCAGGGATGTCCCCTATAATTCACCCCTCCACTTT. This gives the protein CASRDVPYNSPLHF.

Only a few counts were recorded for this clone. The chain couples TRBV7-2 to TRBJ1-5; a weak D match, TRBD1 (6 bases). CDR1 is SGHTA, CDR2 FQGNSA, per germline. The CDR3 runs 15 residues. The V gene lost 1 base and the J gene lost 6 bases, with 13 bases spanning the gap. The CDR3 sequence: CASSLVAGEGQPQHF. CDR3 coding DNA: TGTGCCAGCAGCTTAGTAGCAGGGGAGGGTCAGCCCCAGCATTTT.

The rearrangement joins TRBV19 to TRBJ1-2, with 7 bases identical to TRBD1. CDR1 is LNHDA and CDR2 is SQIVND in the germline V gene (reference sequence). With 4 bases clipped from V and 4 bases from J, the junction kept 9 bases outside the gene matches. CDR3 length equals 15 residues. The CDR3 DNA reads as TGTGCCAGTAGTAACATTCCAGGGGGGACCTATGGCTACACCTTC. Residues: CASSNIPGGTYGYTF.